Below are 9 T cell receptor beta chains sequenced from a single sample in a study of tumor-infiltrating lymphocytes in primary liver carcinoma. Researchers drew blood RNA from unsorted whole blood and extracted germline DNA as well. From 500 ng total RNA, TCR beta cDNA was generated with a primer in the constant region. Slightly modified ARM-PCR served as the procedure for the TCR beta libraries. These libraries came from three rounds of nested multiplex PCR. The first two PCR rounds used TRBV1-TRBV30 forward primers with a C-beta reverse primer, about 10 cycles each. TCRdb re-derived calls from the multiplex PCR reads in MiXCR, one entry per CDR3 protein. The sample has 250,000 to 400,000 distinct CDR3 sequences; roughly 60% are singletons. Sample: peripheral blood. The receptors were sampled from a man in his forties with primary liver carcinoma and hepatitis B virus infection.

To note about this clonotype: A much bigger clone sits one base away, suggesting this may be a read error. This CDR3 is missing its conserved last phenylalanine or tryptophan, likely due to a read error. The rearrangement joins TRBV4-2 to TRBJ2-3; D possibly matches TRBD1 or TRBD2 (6 bases each). Germline V gene lookup returns CDR1 LGHNA and CDR2 YNFKEQ. The V and J ends lost 1 base and 6 bases respectively, with 14 bases between them. The CDR3 runs to 15 residues. The CDR3 DNA reads TGTGCCAGCAGCCAAGGGGACACGAGCGGGGATACGCAGTATATT. Its translation: CASSQGDTSGDTQYI.

This clonotype was detected a few times. A much larger clone differs from this one at a single base, so this may be a read error. V gene TRBV11-2 combines with J gene TRBJ1-2; D gene unclear. The germline V gene has CDR1 SGHAT and CDR2 FQNNGV. The CDR3 has 13 residues. CDR3 residues: CVSSGMDVYGYTF. The CDR3 DNA reads TGTGTCAGCAGCGGCATGGACGTCTATGGCTACACCTTC.

This clonotype was counted ten times or more. The V call is TRBV6-2 or TRBV6-3, the J call TRBJ2-1; D assignment may be TRBD1 or TRBD2 (5 bases each). The CDR3 has 14 amino acids. Trimming left V 7 bases short and J 6 bases short, with 16 bases between. Germline V gives CDR1 MNHEY, CDR2 SVGEGT. The CDR3 bases are TGTGCCAGCAAGGGGAGCCTTCCGGGCAATGAGCAGTTCTTC. It specifies CASKGSLPGNEQFF.

A word on this clonotype: The germline gene is not matched at one end of the junction; a read error may be the cause. V is TRBV6-1 and J is TRBJ2-7; 7 positions match TRBD2. This CDR3 comprises 15 residues. Germline values: CDR1 MNHNS, CDR2 SASEGT. The CDR3 region is CAGSEGSGTTYEQYF. The CDR3 DNA follows: TGTGCCGGCAGTGAAGGGAGCGGGACCACCTACGAGCAGTACTTC.

Turning to this clonotype: This may come from a read error, since a much larger clone is one base off. No conserved phenylalanine or tryptophan is present at the end of the CDR3, so a read error is the likely explanation. The chain recombines TRBV6-9 with TRBJ1-5; no definite D call. The CDR3 is 14 residues long. Germline V gene sequence: CDR1 MNHGY, CDR2 SVAAGI. Trimming stripped 7 bases from V and 8 bases from J, with 18 bases between. The CDR3 loop is CASITFQAEEPQHL. CDR3 DNA sequence: TGTGCCAGCATCACATTCCAAGCCGAGGAGCCCCAGCATTTA.

With respect to this clonotype: Being one base from a much bigger clone, this may be a read error. The genes are TRBV10-3 and TRBJ1-1; D gene ambiguous. Germline V gives CDR1 ENHRY, CDR2 SYGVKD. V was trimmed by 2 bases and J by 11 bases, leaving 12 bases between them. The CDR3 has 12 amino acids. The CDR3 DNA sequence: TGTGCCATCAGTGAGGACACCCAGAGGGCTTTCTTT. Protein: CAISEDTQRAFF.

In the case of this clonotype: This CDR3 is missing its conserved last phenylalanine or tryptophan, likely due to a read error. The V gene is TRBV11-2, the J gene TRBJ2-2, with TRBD2 matching 7 bases. CDR1 and CDR2 from the germline V gene are SGHAT and FQNNGV. The CDR3 extends over 15 amino acids. With 4 bases clipped from V and 3 bases from J, the junction kept 5 bases outside the gene matches. CDR3 DNA: TGTGCCAGCAGCTCCATGGCGGGGGACACCGGGGAGCTGTTTTTA. Encoded protein: CASSSMAGDTGELFL.

In this sample, this clonotype turned up once. DNA of the CDR3: TGCAGTGCTAGGGGGGGGGGGGAAAGAAGGACTGAAGCTTTCTTT. It translates to CSARGGGERRTEAFF. The chain uses TRBV20-1 and TRBJ1-1; D is possibly TRBD1 (5 bases). The CDR3 is made up of 15 amino acids. Looked up from germline, CDR1 is DFQATT and CDR2 is SNEGSKA (reference sequence). Trimming pared 3 bases from V and 5 bases from J, leaving 19 bases between.

A remark on this clonotype: Compared with germline, one end of the junction differs, possibly owing to a read error. V is TRBV11-2 and J is TRBJ2-7; a possible D gene is TRBD1 (5 bases). The germline V gene has CDR1 SGHAT and CDR2 FQNNGV. The CDR3 loop spans 12 amino acids. The CDR3 DNA follows: TGTGCTAGCAGCTCAGACAGTGGCGAGCAGTACTTC. Protein product: CASSSDSGEQYF.